One and the same sample provided the 16 T cell receptor beta chains below, sequenced in a study of control samples from healthy donors and cancer patients. Sequenced by immunoSEQ multiplex PCR; TCRdb stores in-frame clones only, minus some. This sample has around 180,000 clones, with 70% to 90% found just once. The source material was blood. These TCRs come from a woman younger than 45 in good health.

The table lists this clone with a few counts. This chain connects TRBV5-1 to TRBJ1-4; TRBD1 agrees at 10 bases. This CDR3 contains 16 residues. The germline gives CDR1 SGHRS, CDR2 YFSETQ. V trimming: 4 bases; J trimming: 5 bases; junction bases outside the gene matches: 8. The CDR3 loop reads CASSPTGGTGNEKLFF. The CDR3, as DNA: TGCGCCAGCAGCCCGACAGGGGGCACCGGAAATGAAAAACTGTTTTTT.

The CDR3 bases are TGTGCCAGCAGCATAAGTGGGACCGAGCAGTACTTC. Translating it yields CASSISGTEQYF. The V call is TRBV12-3 or TRBV12-4, the J call TRBJ2-7; D might be TRBD1 or TRBD2, each matching 5 bases. The CDR3 is made up of 12 amino acids. Trimming removed 6 bases at V and 6 bases at J, with 12 bases between.

The chain joins TRBV27 to TRBJ2-1, with no clear D. The V gene lost 7 bases and the J gene lost 4 bases, with 8 bases spanning the gap. This CDR3 region has 12 residues. Germline V gives CDR1 MNHEY, CDR2 SMNVEV (reference sequence). CDR3 in DNA: TGTGCCAGCACCACTGGTTACAATGAGCAGTTCTTC. Protein sequence: CASTTGYNEQFF.

This rearrangement joins TRBV30 to TRBJ2-6; D unclear. Trimming took 2 bases from V and 0 from J, leaving 11 bases between them. CDR3 length equals 16 residues. The V gene's germline CDR1 is GTSNPN and CDR2 SVGIG (reference sequence). This CDR3 reads CAWSTHISSGANVLTF. In nucleotides, the CDR3 is TGTGCCTGGAGTACACATATATCCTCTGGGGCCAACGTCCTGACTTTC. Together with reference TRBV30 and TRBJ2-6, the CDR3 gives the full variable domain: SQTIHQWPATLVQPVGSPLSLECTVEGTSNPNLYWYRQAAGRGLQLLFYSVGIGQISSEVPQNLSASRPQDRQFILSSKKLLLSDSGFYLCAWSTHISSGANVLTFGAGSRLTVL.

The chain uses TRBV27 and TRBJ1-5, with 8 bases that match TRBD1. The length of the CDR3 is 14 residues. J was trimmed by 5 bases and V by 5 bases; bases with no gene match: 5. Germline V gene lookup returns CDR1 MNHEY and CDR2 SMNVEV (reference sequence). The CDR3 is CASSPQGVDQPQHF. The CDR3 DNA reads as TGTGCCAGCAGTCCACAGGGGGTGGATCAGCCCCAGCATTTT.

This clone was observed a few times. The V call is TRBV24-1, the J call TRBJ2-5; 7 nucleotides agree with TRBD2. CDR1 and CDR2 (germline): KGHDR, SFDVKD. Trimming took 5 bases from V and 7 from J; bases not matched to a gene: 0. CDR3 length: 11 residues. This CDR3 is CATSGGGTQYF. DNA of the CDR3: TGTGCCACCAGTGGGGGGGGGACCCAGTACTTC.

The V and J genes are TRBV3-1 (or the pseudogene TRBV3-2) and TRBJ2-1; perhaps TRBD1 as D (5 bases). Per germline, CDR1 LGHDT and CDR2 YNNKEL (reference sequence). Trimming left V 0 bases short and J 8 bases short, with 8 bases between. The CDR3 sequence is 13 residues long. As DNA, the CDR3 is TGTGCCAGCAGCCAAGACAGGGTGGATGAGCAGTTCTTC. Translation gives CASSQDRVDEQFF.

The chain has TRBV6-4 and TRBJ2-1; D gene unclear. The CDR3 sequence is 16 residues long. Per germline, CDR1 MRHNA and CDR2 SNTAGT. V was trimmed by 0 bases and J by 2 bases, leaving 11 bases between them. The CDR3 region has the DNA TGTGCCAGCAGTGACTCATACGGTCCGACCTACAATGAGCAGTTCTTC. Amino acid sequence: CASSDSYGPTYNEQFF.

This clone has just one count. The J gene is TRBJ1-3, the V gene TRBV25-1, with D possibly matching TRBD1 (6 bases). V lost 6 bases and J lost 4, with 16 bases in between. The germline CDR1 and CDR2 sequences are MGHDK and SYGVNS. The CDR3 runs 15 residues. The CDR3 spells CASRRAGDGGNTIYF. The DNA of the CDR3 is TGTGCCAGCAGGAGGGCAGGGGACGGCGGAAACACCATATATTTT.

V and J are TRBV20-1 and TRBJ1-1; no reliable D call. The length of the CDR3 is 12 residues. CDR1 and CDR2 (germline): DFQATT, SNEGSKA (reference sequence). V lost 3 bases and J 3 bases, leaving 8 bases between the germline ends. CDR3 sequence reads: CSASRRDTEAFF. The CDR3 bases are TGCAGTGCTAGTAGGAGGGACACTGAAGCTTTCTTT.

This clone was found once. This chain connects TRBV29-1 to TRBJ2-5; the match to TRBD2 covers 11 bases. V lost 4 bases and J lost 3; bases outside the gene matches: 13. Germline loops: CDR1 SQVTM, CDR2 ANQGSEA. The CDR3 runs 17 residues. The CDR3 sequence is CSVVALAGGPTEETQYF. The DNA of the CDR3 is TGCAGCGTTGTAGCGCTAGCGGGGGGCCCGACTGAAGAGACCCAGTACTTC.

The chain has TRBV12-2 and TRBJ2-3; TRBD1 is the table's D call, not checked against the DNA. TRBV12-2 is flagged as a pseudogene. The CDR3 contains 14 residues. In nucleotides, the CDR3 is TGTGCAAGTCGCTTACCCCAAAGCACAGATACGCAGTATTTT. This encodes CASRLPQSTDTQYF.

The chain uses TRBV29-1 and TRBJ2-1, with D perhaps TRBD2 (6 bases). The V gene's germline CDR1 is SQVTM and CDR2 ANQGSEA. With 4 bases removed from V and 7 bases from J, the gap between germline ends came to 14 bases. This CDR3 contains 13 residues. In DNA, the CDR3 is TGCAGCGTTGGCAGGCAGGGAGGAAATGAGCAGTTCTTC. The encoded protein is CSVGRQGGNEQFF.

This chain uses TRBV24-1 with TRBJ2-5; 9 bases are a match to TRBD2. CDR3 length: 16 residues. V lost 2 bases, J lost 5 bases, and 8 bases stayed unmatched. CDR1 and CDR2 from the germline V gene are KGHDR and SFDVKD. The CDR3 sequence: CATSDSDGREGETQYF. The CDR3 DNA sequence: TGTGCCACCAGTGATTCCGACGGGCGGGAGGGGGAGACCCAGTACTTC.

V usage is TRBV28 and J usage is TRBJ1-1; 8 bases are shared with TRBD1. In germline, CDR1 is MDHEN, CDR2 SYDVKM. The CDR3 length is 16 residues. V lost 2 bases, J lost 5 bases, and 10 bases stayed unmatched. The CDR3 here is CASSLEAGGARTEAFF. CDR3 in DNA: TGTGCCAGCAGTTTAGAGGCAGGGGGCGCGAGGACTGAAGCTTTCTTT.

This clone has a handful of counts. The chain has TRBV30 and TRBJ1-2, with a weak D call TRBD1 (6 bases). This CDR3 region has 14 residues. Germline V CDR1 and CDR2: GTSNPN, SVGIG (reference sequence). V was cut by 2 bases and J by 5 bases, with 15 bases left in between. The CDR3 nucleotides read TGTGCCTGGAGTAGAACAGGGACCGTGTATGGCTACACCTTC. Translated, it gives CAWSRTGTVYGYTF.